This T cell receptor beta chain was identified during a study of blood T cell repertoires in COVID-19. In the study overall: The United States, Italy and Spain provided the acute and convalescent COVID-19 samples. Sources were T cells, B-cell-depleted T cells, or PBMCs; the material itself was cDNA or gDNA.

This clone has just a few counts. Germline V gene sequence: CDR1 SGHNT, CDR2 YYREEE (reference sequence). V lost 4 bases and J lost 3; bases outside the gene matches: 6. The CDR3 is 14 amino acids. Per the original methods: From reference gene primer amplification, estimates of nucleated cell counts were derived. Method: immunoSEQ multiplex PCR; TCRdb's copy keeps in-frame clones and lacks some. V, J and clone size were drawn from that table, and D and trimming were deduced from the DNA. Among fewer than 250,000 clones listed, roughly four fifths were seen once. Sequenced input: peripheral blood. The receptor was isolated from a woman in her 70s with acute or convalescent COVID-19. The V gene is TRBV5-4, the J gene TRBJ1-1, with 7 bases aligning to TRBD1. The CDR3 bases are TGTGCCAGCAGCCTAGCCGGGACAGACACTGAAGCTTTCTTT. Its protein product is CASSLAGTDTEAFF.